Shown below are 13 T cell receptor beta chains from a single sample sequenced in a study of memory B cells and T cells in multiple sclerosis. Produced via immunoSEQ multiplex PCR; TCRdb's table is partial and in-frame only. Of some 14,000 clones listed, about 70% are singletons. Sample: memory (CD45RO+) CD4+ T cells from blood. The receptors shown here come from a human donor with multiple sclerosis.

The chain joins TRBV2 to TRBJ2-1, with a weak D call TRBD2 (6 bases). Germline V gene sequence: CDR1 SNHLY, CDR2 FYNNEI. Trimming took off 8 bases at V and 4 bases at J, with 15 bases between the two ends. This CDR3 is built from 14 residues. The CDR3 sequence is CASVASRGYNEQFF. The CDR3 nucleotides are TGTGCCAGCGTGGCGTCACGGGGGTACAATGAGCAGTTCTTC.

Worth noting for this clone: A junction end diverges from the germline sequence, so it may reflect a read error. The chain links TRBV18 to TRBJ1-1; 9 bases are a match to TRBD1. The CDR3 spans 14 residues. Germline V gene lookup returns CDR1 KGHSH and CDR2 LQKENI. CDR3 DNA sequence: TGTGCCGGCTCACTGGGACAGGGGAACACTGAAGCTTTCTTT. The encoded protein is CAGSLGQGNTEAFF.

The chain joins TRBV9 to TRBJ1-4; no reliable D call. V was cut by 1 base and J by 3 bases, with 10 bases left in between. The CDR3 totals 15 residues. CDR1 and CDR2 (germline): SGDLS, YYNGEE. The CDR3 loop is CASSVSDGANEKLFF. The CDR3 region has the DNA TGTGCCAGCAGCGTATCCGACGGAGCTAATGAAAAACTGTTTTTT.

The rearrangement joins TRBV7-8 to TRBJ1-4, with D maybe TRBD1 (6 bases). Trimming took off 3 bases at V and 0 bases at J, with 14 bases between the two ends. The CDR3 consists of 17 residues. Germline V gives CDR1 SGHVS, CDR2 FQNEAQ. The CDR3 region has the DNA TGTGCCAGCAGCTTTTCGAGGGGGAACTCAACTAATGAAAAACTGTTTTTT. Encoded protein: CASSFSRGNSTNEKLFF.

This clone was seen a handful of times. The chain recombines TRBV14 with TRBJ2-1; D is perhaps TRBD2 (6 bases). Germline V lookup: CDR1 SGHDN, CDR2 FVKESK. With 1 base removed from V and 7 bases from J, the gap between germline ends came to 11 bases. The length of the CDR3 is 14 residues. The chain's CDR3 is CASSQGGAGNEQFF. The CDR3 DNA reads as TGTGCCAGCAGCCAAGGGGGAGCGGGTAATGAGCAGTTCTTC.

A single count supports this clone. V usage is TRBV5-1 and J usage is TRBJ2-7; 8 bases map to TRBD2. Losses at the gene ends were 4 bases for V and 3 bases for J; bases not matched to a gene: 3. From germline, CDR1 is SGHRS and CDR2 YFSETQ. The CDR3 runs 13 residues. The CDR3 reads CASSTGTSYEQYF. The DNA for the CDR3 is TGCGCCAGCAGCACCGGGACTAGCTACGAGCAGTACTTC.

The chain links TRBV27 to TRBJ2-2, with D maybe TRBD2 (6 bases). This CDR3 is 14 amino acids long. The V gene's germline CDR1 is MNHEY and CDR2 SMNVEV (reference sequence). V was shortened by 6 bases and J by 4 bases, with 12 bases between the two germline ends. This CDR3 is CASSPPEGTGELFF. The CDR3 DNA reads as TGTGCCAGCAGCCCCCCGGAGGGCACCGGGGAGCTGTTTTTT.

This clone was found a few times. This rearrangement joins TRBV4-2 to TRBJ2-1; 12 bases are shared with TRBD2. Germline V CDR1 and CDR2: LGHNA, YNFKEQ. V was pared by 0 bases and J by 2 bases, with 11 bases of the junction left unmatched. The CDR3 runs 20 residues. CDR3 bases: TGTGCCAGCAGCCAAGATCAGCGGACTAGCGGGGAAATCCCCTACAATGAGCAGTTCTTC. Protein sequence: CASSQDQRTSGEIPYNEQFF.

This clone appeared a single time. The chain employs TRBV7-8 and TRBJ2-7; TRBD2 aligns across 8 bases. CDR1 is SGHVS and CDR2 is FQNEAQ in the germline V gene. CDR3 length: 15 amino acids. V lost 1 base to trimming and J lost 2 bases; unmatched junction nucleotides: 4. The CDR3 is CASSLESGGPYEQYF. The DNA of the CDR3 is TGTGCCAGCAGCTTAGAAAGCGGGGGCCCCTACGAGCAGTACTTC.

The chain uses TRBV7-6 and TRBJ2-3; no clear D gene. Germline CDR1 is SGHVS and CDR2 is FNYEAQ. V gave up 2 bases and J gave up 0 bases, with 6 bases separating them. This CDR3 region has 14 residues. CDR3 loop: CASSLSTSTDTQYF. DNA for the CDR3: TGTGCCAGCAGCTTAAGTACTAGCACAGATACGCAGTATTTT.

The genes are TRBV5-4 and TRBJ2-3; 9 nucleotides line up with TRBD2. This CDR3 region has 16 residues. V gave up 4 bases and J gave up 3 bases; unmatched junction bases: 9. Germline V CDR1 and CDR2: SGHNT, YYREEE (reference sequence). The CDR3 DNA reads TGTGCCAGCAGCCCCGTAGCGGGAGTGTTGACAGATACGCAGTATTTT. Translated, it gives CASSPVAGVLTDTQYF. Together with reference TRBV5-4 and TRBJ2-3, the CDR3 gives the full variable domain: ETGVTQSPTHLIKTRGQQVTLRCSSQSGHNTVSWYQQALGQGPQFIFQYYREEENGRGNFPPRFSGLQFPNYSSELNVNALELDDSALYLCASSPVAGVLTDTQYFGPGTRLTVL.

The rearrangement uses TRBV15 and TRBJ1-2; 7 bases align to TRBD1. Looked up from germline, CDR1 is LNHNV and CDR2 is YYDKDF (reference sequence). CDR3 length: 13 residues. V trimming: 5 bases; J trimming: 4 bases; junction bases outside the gene matches: 4. The CDR3: CATSVTGSYGYTF. CDR3 DNA sequence: TGTGCCACCAGCGTGACAGGGAGCTATGGCTACACCTTC.

V gene TRBV19 combines with J gene TRBJ1-6, with TRBD1 identical over 7 bases. Germline V gene sequence: CDR1 LNHDA, CDR2 SQIVND (reference sequence). Trimming removed 3 bases from V and 6 bases from J; junction bases left unmatched: 8. This CDR3 is built from 16 residues. CDR3 in DNA: TGTGCCAGTAGTATTACCTGGACAGGAATTAATTCACCCCTCCACTTT. Translated, it gives CASSITWTGINSPLHF.